These 7 T cell receptor beta chains came from one sample sequenced in a study of cytomegalovirus exposure and HLA in healthy donors. PCR involved 60 Vbeta and 13 Jbeta primers. Profiling relied on immunoSEQ multiplex PCR, and the TCRdb table lists in-frame clones only, not all of them. The repertoire has some 180,000 clones, about 80% of them found once; the top ten carry more than 1.4%. The sequenced material came from PBMCs. The receptors were gathered from a man younger than 30 in good health and CMV-seronegative.

The V gene is TRBV7-2, the J gene TRBJ1-2; D gene unclear. The V and J ends lost 1 base and 3 bases respectively, with 6 bases between them. The CDR3 extends over 13 amino acids. Looked up from germline, CDR1 is SGHTA and CDR2 is FQGNSA. Here the CDR3 reads CASSLGEHYGYTF. In nucleotides, the CDR3 is TGTGCCAGCAGCTTAGGCGAACACTATGGCTACACCTTC.

The CDR3 DNA follows: TGTGCCAGCTCACTACAGGGATACGAGCAGTACTTC. Residues: CASSLQGYEQYF. The V call is TRBV18, the J call TRBJ2-7; D may be TRBD1 (6 bases). V was clipped by 4 bases and J by 4 bases, with 8 bases between them. CDR1 and CDR2 from the germline V gene are KGHSH and LQKENI. The CDR3 is 12 amino acids.

The gene calls are TRBV5-1 and TRBJ1-1, with a weak D call TRBD1 (5 bases). CDR3 size: 14 residues. The V gene lost 4 bases and the J gene lost 0 bases, with 10 bases spanning the gap. Germline loops: CDR1 SGHRS, CDR2 YFSETQ. This chain's CDR3 is CASSGGLMNTEAFF. In DNA form, the CDR3 reads TGCGCCAGCAGCGGGGGACTTATGAACACTGAAGCTTTCTTT.

This clone has just a few counts. The chain links TRBV5-1 to TRBJ1-3; D gene ambiguous. Germline V gives CDR1 SGHRS, CDR2 YFSETQ. This CDR3 is 14 amino acids long. Trimming removed 5 bases at V and 4 bases at J, with 13 bases between. CDR3 sequence (DNA): TGCGCCAGCAGGGTGGAGGAGGCCGGAAACACCATATATTTT. The encoded protein is CASRVEEAGNTIYF.

This clone has just a few counts. The chain has TRBV5-1 and TRBJ1-2; 8 bases map to TRBD1. J lost 3 bases, V lost 4 bases, and 8 bases had no gene match. CDR3 length: 15 residues. Per germline, CDR1 SGHRS and CDR2 YFSETQ. CDR3 amino acids: CASSPQGDSYYGYTF. The CDR3 DNA follows: TGCGCCAGCAGCCCACAGGGGGATTCTTACTATGGCTACACCTTC.

CDR3 amino acids: CSVAQGSGAFF. The CDR3 bases are TGCAGCGTTGCTCAGGGGAGCGGAGCTTTCTTT. The gene calls are TRBV29-1 and TRBJ1-1, with TRBD1 as a possible D gene (6 bases). The CDR3 sequence is 11 residues long. V was shortened by 4 bases and J by 10 bases, with 13 bases between the two germline ends. Germline-derived CDR1 and CDR2 are SQVTM and ANQGSEA.

This chain connects TRBV7-2 to TRBJ1-1, with a weak D call TRBD1 (5 bases). In germline, CDR1 is SGHTA, CDR2 FQGNSA. The V gene lost 5 bases and the J gene lost 3 bases, with 13 bases spanning the gap. The CDR3 runs to 14 residues. The CDR3 here is CASSLKTDHTEAFF. The CDR3 coding sequence is TGTGCCAGCAGCCTCAAGACAGATCACACTGAAGCTTTCTTT.